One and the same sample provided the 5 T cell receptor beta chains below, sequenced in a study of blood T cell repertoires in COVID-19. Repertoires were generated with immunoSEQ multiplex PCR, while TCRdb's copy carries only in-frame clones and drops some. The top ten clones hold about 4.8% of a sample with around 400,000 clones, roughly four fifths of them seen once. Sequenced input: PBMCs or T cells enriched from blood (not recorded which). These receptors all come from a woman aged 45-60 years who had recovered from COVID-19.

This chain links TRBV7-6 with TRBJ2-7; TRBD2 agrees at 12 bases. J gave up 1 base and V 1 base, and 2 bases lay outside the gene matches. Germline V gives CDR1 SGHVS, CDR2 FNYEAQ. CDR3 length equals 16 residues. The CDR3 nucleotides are TGTGCCAGCAGCTTAGGCACTAGCGGGGGGTCCTACGAGCAGTACTTC. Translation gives CASSLGTSGGSYEQYF.

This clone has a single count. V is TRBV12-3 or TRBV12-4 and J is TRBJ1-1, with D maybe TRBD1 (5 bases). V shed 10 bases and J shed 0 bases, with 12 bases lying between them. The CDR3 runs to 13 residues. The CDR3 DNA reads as TGTGCCAACACCCGGGGGATGAACACTGAAGCTTTCTTT. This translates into CANTRGMNTEAFF.

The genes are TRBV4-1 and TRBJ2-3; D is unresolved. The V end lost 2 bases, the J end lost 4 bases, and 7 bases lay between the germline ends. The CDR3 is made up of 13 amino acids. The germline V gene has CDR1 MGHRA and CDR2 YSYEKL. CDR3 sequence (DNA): TGCGCCAGCAGCCAATCTCCCTCAGATACGCAGTATTTT. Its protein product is CASSQSPSDTQYF.

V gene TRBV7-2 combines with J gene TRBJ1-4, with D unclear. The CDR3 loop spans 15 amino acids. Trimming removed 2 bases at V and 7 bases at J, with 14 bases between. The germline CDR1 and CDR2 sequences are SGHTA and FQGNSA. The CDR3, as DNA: TGTGCCAGCAGCTTACTAAGTCTAGGTAGTGAAAAACTGTTTTTT. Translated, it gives CASSLLSLGSEKLFF. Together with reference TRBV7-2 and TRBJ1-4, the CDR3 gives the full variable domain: GAGVSQSPSNKVTEKGKDVELRCDPISGHTALYWYRQSLGQGLEFLIYFQGNSAPDKSGLPSDRFSAERTGGSVSTLTIQRTQQEDSAVYLCASSLLSLGSEKLFFGSGTQLSVL.

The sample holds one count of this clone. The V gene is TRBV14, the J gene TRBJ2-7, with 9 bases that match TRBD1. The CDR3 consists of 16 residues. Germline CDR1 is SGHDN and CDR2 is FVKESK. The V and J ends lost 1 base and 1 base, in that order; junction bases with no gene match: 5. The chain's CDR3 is CASSQGPGQGSYEQYF. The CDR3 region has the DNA TGTGCCAGCAGCCAAGGACCGGGACAGGGATCCTACGAGCAGTACTTC.